The sequence of this TCR beta chain was determined in a study of shared clonotypes between healthy human individuals. Trimming took 6 bases from V and 7 from J, leaving 9 bases between them. This CDR3 is built from 12 residues. Germline-derived CDR1 and CDR2 are MDHEN and SYDVKM. Profiling relied on immunoSEQ multiplex PCR, and the TCRdb table lists in-frame clones only, not all of them. The top ten clones hold about 1.8% of a sample with nearly 750,000 clones, 72% of them seen once. Sequencing was done on a sample of memory CD4+ T cells sorted from blood. Subset specified: CD45RA-negative fraction. The chain combines TRBV28 with TRBJ1-4; D uncertain. This clonotype originated in a woman between 25 and 40 years old in good health. The DNA for the CDR3 is TGTGCCAGCAGAGTATCCTCTGAAAAACTGTTTTTT. Protein sequence: CASRVSSEKLFF.